Below are 13 T cell receptor beta chains sequenced from a single sample in a study of T cell repertoires in cytomegalovirus infection. TCRdb passed the reads through MiXCR, listing each CDR3 protein once. This sample has about 60,000 distinct CDR3 sequences, with around a fifth found just once. These TCRs' antigens remain unknown. Sequencing was performed on CD8+ T cells from cultured PBMCs, taken from culture after CMV antigen stimulation. The receptors were sampled from a human donor in good health (CMV status not recorded). Some clones in this sample may be carry-over from other donors' samples.

This clonotype was seen a few times. This chain links TRBV11-2 with TRBJ1-2; D not certain. V was pared by 5 bases and J by 2 bases, with 15 bases between. Germline CDR1 SGHAT, CDR2 FQNNGV. This CDR3 has 15 residues. The CDR3 protein is CASSLQLTPNYGYTF. In DNA, the CDR3 is TGTGCCAGCAGCCTACAGCTAACCCCGAACTATGGCTACACCTTC.

The chain employs TRBV2 and TRBJ1-2, with D possibly TRBD1 on 6 matching bases. The V and J ends lost 4 bases and 4 bases respectively, with 16 bases between them. The germline CDR1 and CDR2 sequences are SNHLY and FYNNEI. CDR3 size: 15 residues. The CDR3 loop reads CASSARQVAVYGYTF. As DNA, the CDR3 is TGTGCCAGCAGTGCCCGACAGGTCGCGGTCTATGGCTACACCTTC.

The chain links TRBV7-9 to TRBJ1-1; no clear D. Germline CDR1 and CDR2: SEHNR and FQNEAQ (reference sequence). V lost 6 bases to trimming and J lost 1 base, with 6 bases between them. CDR3 length: 12 residues. CDR3 bases: TGTGCCAGCAGGAAGGAGAACACTGAAGCTTTCTTT. Translated, it gives CASRKENTEAFF.

This clonotype was seen a handful of times. This sequence may be a read error, since a much larger clone differs from it by one base. V and J are TRBV6-2 or TRBV6-3 and TRBJ2-7; D is undetermined. Trimming pared 6 bases from V and 0 bases from J, leaving 3 bases between. The CDR3 loop spans 11 amino acids. Germline assignment: CDR1 MNHEY and CDR2 SVGEGT. The CDR3 spells CASRHSYEQYF. CDR3 bases: TGTGCCAGCAGGCACTCCTACGAGCAGTACTTC.

The chain combines TRBV6-5 with TRBJ2-1; tentatively, D is TRBD1 (6 bases). The germline CDR1 and CDR2 sequences are MNHEY and SVGAGI. This CDR3 is 14 amino acids long. CDR3: CESSYSGDYDEQFF. The CDR3 DNA is TGTGAAAGCAGTTACTCAGGGGATTACGATGAGCAGTTCTTC.

The table lists this clonotype with a few counts. The chain links TRBV6-2 or TRBV6-3 to TRBJ2-2; D remains unclear. Germline V gene lookup returns CDR1 MNHEY and CDR2 SVGEGT. This CDR3 spans 18 amino acids. Trimming left V 0 bases short and J 1 base short, with 15 bases between. CDR3 sequence: CASSYSRISLENTGELFF. The DNA for the CDR3 is TGTGCCAGCAGTTACTCGAGGATTTCCCTGGAGAACACCGGGGAGCTGTTTTTT.

The chain recombines TRBV7-8 with TRBJ2-5; D not certain. The CDR3 sequence is 14 residues long. Trimming cost V 5 bases and J 1 base, with 11 bases left between them. In germline, CDR1 is SGHVS, CDR2 FQNEAQ. CDR3 sequence reads: CASSPLPLQETQYF. The CDR3 DNA reads TGTGCCAGCAGCCCACTACCTCTCCAAGAGACCCAGTACTTC.

The chain is built from TRBV7-9 and TRBJ1-5; 8 positions match TRBD1. The V segment lost 5 bases and the J segment 3 bases; nucleotides outside the gene matches: 3. CDR1 and CDR2 from the germline V gene are SEHNR and FQNEAQ (reference sequence). The CDR3 has 14 residues. The CDR3 sequence is CASSGQGHNQPQHF. CDR3 bases: TGTGCCAGCAGCGGACAGGGCCACAATCAGCCCCAGCATTTT.

This clonotype was found a few times. This chain connects TRBV7-9 to TRBJ2-3; 8 nucleotides agree with TRBD2. Trimming cost V 5 bases and J 2 bases; bases outside gene matches: 9. CDR3 length equals 16 residues. CDR1 SEHNR and CDR2 FQNEAQ come from the germline V gene (reference sequence). In DNA form, the CDR3 reads TGTGCCAGCAGCCCGCAGTGGCGGGGGGCCACAGATACGCAGTATTTT. It specifies CASSPQWRGATDTQYF.

This rearrangement joins TRBV27 to TRBJ1-1, with D unclear. In germline, CDR1 is MNHEY, CDR2 SMNVEV (reference sequence). The germline V and J ends were trimmed by 2 bases and 8 bases, with 12 bases remaining between them. The CDR3 has 13 amino acids. The CDR3 loop is CASSLRVGWEAFF. CDR3 coding DNA: TGTGCCAGCAGTTTACGGGTAGGTTGGGAAGCTTTCTTT.

This clonotype was observed a handful of times. J is TRBJ1-2 and V is TRBV7-1; no clear D gene. TRBV7-1 is an ORF for which the function is uncertain. This CDR3 region has 11 residues. Trimming removed 5 bases from V and 8 bases from J, with 9 bases in between. The CDR3 sequence: CASSPREGYTF. Here the CDR3 DNA reads TGTGCCAGCAGCCCCCGTGAAGGCTACACCTTC.

This clonotype has ten or more counts. This sequence joins TRBV20-1 and TRBJ1-5; TRBD1 matches at 7 bases. Germline lookup yields CDR1 DFQATT and CDR2 SNEGSKA (reference sequence). The junction had 10 bases not matched to a gene; V was cut back by 6 bases and J by 5 bases. The CDR3 length is 14 residues. The CDR3 sequence is CSATTGSGDQPQHF. CDR3 nucleotide sequence: TGCAGTGCCACGACAGGGTCGGGGGATCAGCCCCAGCATTTT.

The V gene is TRBV20-1, the J gene TRBJ2-2, with 8 bases fitting TRBD2. Trimming took 3 bases from V and 1 from J; bases not matched to a gene: 7. The germline V gene has CDR1 DFQATT and CDR2 SNEGSKA (reference sequence). The CDR3 runs 16 residues. Written as DNA, the CDR3 is TGCAGTGCTAGGGATGAGCGGGAGTGGAACACCGGGGAGCTGTTTTTT. Translation: CSARDEREWNTGELFF.